In its sample, the clone carrying this T cell receptor (beta chain) was seen once. Antigen: not known. With V trimmed by 6 bases and J by 5 bases, 11 bases remained unmatched. The germline gives CDR1 KGHSH, CDR2 LQKENI. The CDR3 sequence is 16 residues long. This sample is part of a study of T cell responses to AZD1222 COVID-19 vaccine. Study results and limitations: Targets within unmutated variant regions were reportedly found for nearly half of spike-specific TCRs. Repertoire sampling occurred only after the peak T cell response. Among AZD1222 vaccinees, only five or six were seropositive at baseline.

This table comes from immunoSEQ multiplex PCR, and its TCRdb copy is limited to in-frame clones, with some not included. The sample records about 140,000 clones, around 94% being singletons. The sample was peripheral blood, taken after recovery from COVID-19. The V call is TRBV18, the J call TRBJ2-5, with TRBD2 matching 11 bases. The TCR originated in an adult who had recovered from COVID-19. The CDR3 DNA sequence: TGTGCCAGCTCCGAAAAGAAACTAGCGGGAGTGGAGACCCAGTACTTC. Its protein product is CASSEKKLAGVETQYF.